This TCR beta chain was recovered during a study of blood T cell repertoires in COVID-19. There are a few counts of this clone. Before being deemed recovered, Cohort 3 donors had two negative PCRs, clearance, or symptom resolution. Per the original data handling: Reference gene primers were amplified, and this amplification served to estimate nucleated cell counts. The protocol was immunoSEQ multiplex PCR, while the TCRdb copy is restricted to in-frame clones and leaves out a portion. D and trimming come from the DNA, and the V and J calls and clone size come from that table. Here the sample spans a few hundred thousand clones, roughly four fifths being singletons. The clonotype originates from a woman aged 45 to 65 who had recovered from COVID-19. Input material: PBMCs or T cells enriched from blood (not recorded which).

CDR3 nucleotides: TGTGCCAGCTCACCAAAGGGACAAATGAATGGCTACACCTTC. Translated: CASSPKGQMNGYTF. V gene TRBV18 combines with J gene TRBJ1-2; possibly TRBD1 for D (6 bases). CDR3 length: 14 residues. Trimming cost V 2 bases and J 6 bases, with 13 bases left between them. Germline CDR1 reads KGHSH; CDR2 reads LQKENI.